This T cell receptor beta chain was profiled in a study of T cells in Graves' hyperthyroidism and ophthalmopathy. Notes on the study in general: Among clonotypes expanded in thyroid above 0.001, most were also found in blood.

A few counts support this clonotype. Its specificity is not known. RNA transcripts provided the source from which TCR beta CDR3 regions were amplified. A first-round RT-PCR of the TCR CDR3 used the HTBI primer set. One entry per CDR3 protein results from TCRdb running MiXCR on the multiplex PCR reads. The profile covers about 320,000 distinct CDR3 sequences, with 16% appearing a single time and roughly 31% taken by the ten largest. Patients were excluded for uncontrolled infection, other autoimmune disease, pregnancy or lactation. This CDR3 has 18 residues. Per germline, CDR1 LGHDT and CDR2 YNNKEL (reference sequence). After removal of 4 bases from V and 2 bases from J, the junction contained 17 bases not matched to a gene.

Sequenced sample: blood. The rearrangement links TRBV3-1 to TRBJ2-7, with TRBD1 identical over 7 bases. The sequence was obtained from a man in his thirties or forties with Graves' hyperthyroidism. The CDR3 DNA is TGTGCCAGCAGCCCCCGGGACAGTGGTGGGTTGTGGGCCTACGAGCAGTACTTC. As protein: CASSPRDSGGLWAYEQYF.